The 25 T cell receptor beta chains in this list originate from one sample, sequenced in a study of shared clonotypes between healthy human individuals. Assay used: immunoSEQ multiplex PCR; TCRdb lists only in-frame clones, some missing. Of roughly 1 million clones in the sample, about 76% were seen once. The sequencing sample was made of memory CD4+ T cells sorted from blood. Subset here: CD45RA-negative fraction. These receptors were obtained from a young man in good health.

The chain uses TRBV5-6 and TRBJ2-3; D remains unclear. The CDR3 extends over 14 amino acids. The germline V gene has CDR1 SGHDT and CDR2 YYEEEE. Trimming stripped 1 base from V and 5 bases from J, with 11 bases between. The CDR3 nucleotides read TGTGCCAGCAGCTTGTACCTTCCCGGAGATACGCAGTATTTT. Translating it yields CASSLYLPGDTQYF.

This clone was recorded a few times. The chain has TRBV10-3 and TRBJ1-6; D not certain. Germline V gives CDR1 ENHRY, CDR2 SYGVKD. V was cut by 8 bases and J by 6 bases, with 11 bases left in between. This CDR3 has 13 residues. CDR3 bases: TGTGCCATCGGTTCCCAGACTAATTCACCCCTCCACTTT. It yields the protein CAIGSQTNSPLHF.

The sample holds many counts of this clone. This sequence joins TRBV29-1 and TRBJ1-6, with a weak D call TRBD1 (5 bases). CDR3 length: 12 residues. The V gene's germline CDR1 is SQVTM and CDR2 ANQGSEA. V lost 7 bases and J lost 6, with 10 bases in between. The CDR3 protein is CSARQGNSPLHF. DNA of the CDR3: TGCAGCGCAAGGCAGGGTAATTCACCCCTCCACTTT.

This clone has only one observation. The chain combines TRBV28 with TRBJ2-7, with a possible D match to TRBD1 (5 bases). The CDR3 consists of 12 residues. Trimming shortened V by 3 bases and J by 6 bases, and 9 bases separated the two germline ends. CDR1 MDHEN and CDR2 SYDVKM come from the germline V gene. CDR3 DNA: TGTGCCAGCAGTTTGACAGTTTTCGAGCAGTACTTC. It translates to CASSLTVFEQYF. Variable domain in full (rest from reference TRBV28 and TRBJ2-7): DVKVTQSSRYLVKRTGEKVFLECVQDMDHENMFWYRQDPGLGLRLIYFSYDVKMKEKGDIPEGYSVSREKKERFSLILESASTNQTSMYLCASSLTVFEQYFGPGTRLTVT.

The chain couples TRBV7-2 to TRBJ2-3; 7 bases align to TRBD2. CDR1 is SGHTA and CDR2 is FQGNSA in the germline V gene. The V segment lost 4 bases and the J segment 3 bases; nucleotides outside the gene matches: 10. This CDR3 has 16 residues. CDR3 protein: CASSSALAGATDTQYF. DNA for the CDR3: TGTGCCAGCAGCTCGGCGCTGGCGGGAGCAACAGATACGCAGTATTTT.

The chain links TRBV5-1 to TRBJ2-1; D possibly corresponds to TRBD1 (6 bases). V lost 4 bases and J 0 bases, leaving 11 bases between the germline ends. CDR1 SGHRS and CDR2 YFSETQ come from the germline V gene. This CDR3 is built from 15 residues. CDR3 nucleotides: TGCGCCAGCAGCGCTACAGGGTTCTCCTACAATGAGCAGTTCTTC. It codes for CASSATGFSYNEQFF. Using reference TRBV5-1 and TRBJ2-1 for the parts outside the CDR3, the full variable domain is KAGVTQTPRYLIKTRGQQVTLSCSPISGHRSVSWYQQTPGQGLQFLFEYFSETQRNKGNFPGRFSGRQFSNSRSEMNVSTLELGDSALYLCASSATGFSYNEQFFGPGTRLTVL.

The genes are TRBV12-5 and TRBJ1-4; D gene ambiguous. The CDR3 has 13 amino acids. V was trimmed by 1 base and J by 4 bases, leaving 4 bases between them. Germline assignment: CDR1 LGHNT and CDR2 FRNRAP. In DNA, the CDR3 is TGTGCTAGTGGTTTGGCGGTTAATGAAAAACTGTTTTTT. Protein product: CASGLAVNEKLFF.

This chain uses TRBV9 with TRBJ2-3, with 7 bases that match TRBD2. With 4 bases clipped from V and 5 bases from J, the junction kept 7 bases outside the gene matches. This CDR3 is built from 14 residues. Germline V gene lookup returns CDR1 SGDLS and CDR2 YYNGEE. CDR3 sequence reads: CASSQSGGGDTQYF. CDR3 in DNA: TGTGCCAGCAGCCAGTCGGGGGGTGGAGATACGCAGTATTTT.

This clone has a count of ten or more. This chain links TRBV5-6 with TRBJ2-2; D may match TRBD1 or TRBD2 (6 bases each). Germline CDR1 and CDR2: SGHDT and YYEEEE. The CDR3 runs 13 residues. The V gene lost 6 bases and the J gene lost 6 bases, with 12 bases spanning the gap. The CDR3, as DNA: TGTGCCAGCAACCGAGGGGGGTCCGGGGAGCTGTTTTTT. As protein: CASNRGGSGELFF.

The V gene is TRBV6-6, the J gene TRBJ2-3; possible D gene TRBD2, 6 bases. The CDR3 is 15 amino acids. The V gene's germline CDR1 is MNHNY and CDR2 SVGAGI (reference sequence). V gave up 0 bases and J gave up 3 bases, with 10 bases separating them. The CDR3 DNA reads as TGTGCCAGCAGTTACTCAGGCGGGATAACAGATACGCAGTATTTT. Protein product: CASSYSGGITDTQYF.

The CDR3 nucleotides read TGTGCCAGCTCACCCGCAGGGGATGGCTACACCTTC. Encoded protein: CASSPAGDGYTF. The chain has TRBV18 and TRBJ1-2; D may be TRBD1 (6 bases). This CDR3 has 12 residues. Trimming took off 3 bases at V and 6 bases at J, with 8 bases between the two ends. The germline gives CDR1 KGHSH, CDR2 LQKENI. Looking up the rest from reference TRBV18 and TRBJ1-2 gives the full variable domain: NAGVMQNPRHLVRRRGQEARLRCSPMKGHSHVYWYRQLPEEGLKFMVYLQKENIIDESGMPKERFSAEFPKEGPSILRIQQVVRGDSAAYFCASSPAGDGYTFGSGTRLTVV.

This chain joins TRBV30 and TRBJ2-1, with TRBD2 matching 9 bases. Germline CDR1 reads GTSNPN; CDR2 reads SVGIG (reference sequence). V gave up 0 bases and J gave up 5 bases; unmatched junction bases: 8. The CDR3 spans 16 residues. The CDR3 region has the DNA TGTGCCTGGAGTGTGCATCCTAGCGGGACTGACAATGAGCAGTTCTTC. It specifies CAWSVHPSGTDNEQFF.

The CDR3 protein is CASSGLLAATGELFF. The DNA of the CDR3 is TGTGCCAGCAGTGGGTTACTAGCGGCCACCGGGGAGCTGTTTTTT. The V gene is TRBV2, the J gene TRBJ2-2; TRBD2 matches 8 bases. The V gene end was trimmed by 4 bases and the J gene end by 4 bases; junction bases not matched to a gene: 5. CDR1 SNHLY and CDR2 FYNNEI come from the germline V gene. The CDR3 length is 15 residues.

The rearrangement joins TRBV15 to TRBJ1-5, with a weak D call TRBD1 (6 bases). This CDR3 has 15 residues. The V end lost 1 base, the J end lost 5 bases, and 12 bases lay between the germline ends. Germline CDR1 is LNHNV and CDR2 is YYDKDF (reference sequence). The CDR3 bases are TGTGCCACCAGCAGAGCCTCGACAGGCCATCAGCCCCAGCATTTT. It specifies CATSRASTGHQPQHF.

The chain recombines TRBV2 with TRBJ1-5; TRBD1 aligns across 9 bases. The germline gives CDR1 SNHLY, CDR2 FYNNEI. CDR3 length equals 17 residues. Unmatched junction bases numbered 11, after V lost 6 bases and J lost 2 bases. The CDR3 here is CASRRGTGNNRNQPQHF. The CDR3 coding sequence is TGTGCCAGCAGACGAGGGACAGGGAACAATCGCAATCAGCCCCAGCATTTT.

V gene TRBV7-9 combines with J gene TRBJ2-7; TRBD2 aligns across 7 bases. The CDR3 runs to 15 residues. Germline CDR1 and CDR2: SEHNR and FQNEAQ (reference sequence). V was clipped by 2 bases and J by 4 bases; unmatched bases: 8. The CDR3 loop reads CASSLSGAMDYEQYF. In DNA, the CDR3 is TGTGCCAGCAGCTTAAGCGGGGCTATGGATTACGAGCAGTACTTC.

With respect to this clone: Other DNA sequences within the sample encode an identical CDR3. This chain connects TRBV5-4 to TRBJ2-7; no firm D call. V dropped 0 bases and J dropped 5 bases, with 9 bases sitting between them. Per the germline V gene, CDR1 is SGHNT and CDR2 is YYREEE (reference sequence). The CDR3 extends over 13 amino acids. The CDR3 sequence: CASSLDRGHEQYF. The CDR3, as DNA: TGTGCCAGCAGCTTGGACCGAGGCCACGAGCAGTACTTC.

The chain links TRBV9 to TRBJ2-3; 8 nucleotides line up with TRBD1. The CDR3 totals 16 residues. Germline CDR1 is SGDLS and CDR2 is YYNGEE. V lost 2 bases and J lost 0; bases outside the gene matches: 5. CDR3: CASSVTGTGSTDTQYF. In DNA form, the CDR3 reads TGTGCCAGCAGCGTTACAGGGACAGGCAGCACAGATACGCAGTATTTT. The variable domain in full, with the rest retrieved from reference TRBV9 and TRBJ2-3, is DSGVTQTPKHLITATGQRVTLRCSPRSGDLSVYWYQQSLDQGLQFLIQYYNGEERAKGNILERFSAQQFPDLHSELNLSSLELGDSALYFCASSVTGTGSTDTQYFGPGTRLTVL.

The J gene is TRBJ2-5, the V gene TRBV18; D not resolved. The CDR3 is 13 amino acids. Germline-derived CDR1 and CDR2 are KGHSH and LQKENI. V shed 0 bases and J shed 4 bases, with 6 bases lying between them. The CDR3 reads CASSPPTVETQYF. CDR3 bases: TGTGCCAGCTCACCACCTACGGTAGAGACCCAGTACTTC.

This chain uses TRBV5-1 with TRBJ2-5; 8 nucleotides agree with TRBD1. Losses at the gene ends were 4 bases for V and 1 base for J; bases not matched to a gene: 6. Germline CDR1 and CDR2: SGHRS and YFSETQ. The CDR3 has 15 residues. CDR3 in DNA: TGCGCCAGCAGCCCGACCGGACAGGGCCAAGAGACCCAGTACTTC. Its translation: CASSPTGQGQETQYF.

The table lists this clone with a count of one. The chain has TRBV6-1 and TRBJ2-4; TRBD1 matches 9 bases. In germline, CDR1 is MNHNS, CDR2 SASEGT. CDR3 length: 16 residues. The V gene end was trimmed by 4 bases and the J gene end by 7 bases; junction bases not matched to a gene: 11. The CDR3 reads CASSARQTGGRNIQYF. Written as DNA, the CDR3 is TGTGCCAGCAGTGCACGACAGACAGGGGGGAGGAACATTCAGTACTTC.

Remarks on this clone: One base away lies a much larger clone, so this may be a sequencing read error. The CDR3 region is CASSFGTEETQYF. In DNA, the CDR3 is TGTGCCAGCAGCTTCGGGACAGAAGAGACCCAGTACTTC. The rearrangement links TRBV7-2 to TRBJ2-5, with 7 bases lining up with TRBD1. Losses at the gene ends were 3 bases for V and 3 bases for J; bases not matched to a gene: 1. Germline V gene data show CDR1 as SGHTA and CDR2 as FQGNSA. CDR3 length equals 13 residues.

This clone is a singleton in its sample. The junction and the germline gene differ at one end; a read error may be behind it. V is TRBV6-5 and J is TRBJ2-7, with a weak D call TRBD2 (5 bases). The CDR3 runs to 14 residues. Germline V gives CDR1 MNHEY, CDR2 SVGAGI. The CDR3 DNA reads TGTGCCAGCAGTTATCCACCTCGTCGACTGCTGGGAGACTTC. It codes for CASSYPPRRLLGDF.

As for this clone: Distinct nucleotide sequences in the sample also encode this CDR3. The CDR3 reads CASSVAGQGRETQYF. The CDR3 DNA reads TGTGCCAGCAGCGTAGCGGGACAGGGGAGAGAGACCCAGTACTTC. The V gene is TRBV9, the J gene TRBJ2-5; 10 bases fit TRBD1. The V and J ends lost 0 bases and 4 bases, in that order; junction bases with no gene match: 3. The CDR3 runs to 15 residues. Germline V gene data show CDR1 as SGDLS and CDR2 as YYNGEE.

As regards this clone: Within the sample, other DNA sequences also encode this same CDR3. The CDR3 is CASSLRGQPQHF. The CDR3, as DNA: TGTGCCAGCAGCCTAAGGGGACAGCCCCAGCATTTT. The chain uses TRBV27 and TRBJ1-5; D perhaps matches TRBD1 (5 bases). V lost 6 bases, J lost 7 bases, and 10 bases lay in between. CDR1 MNHEY and CDR2 SMNVEV come from the germline V gene (reference sequence). The CDR3 contains 12 residues.